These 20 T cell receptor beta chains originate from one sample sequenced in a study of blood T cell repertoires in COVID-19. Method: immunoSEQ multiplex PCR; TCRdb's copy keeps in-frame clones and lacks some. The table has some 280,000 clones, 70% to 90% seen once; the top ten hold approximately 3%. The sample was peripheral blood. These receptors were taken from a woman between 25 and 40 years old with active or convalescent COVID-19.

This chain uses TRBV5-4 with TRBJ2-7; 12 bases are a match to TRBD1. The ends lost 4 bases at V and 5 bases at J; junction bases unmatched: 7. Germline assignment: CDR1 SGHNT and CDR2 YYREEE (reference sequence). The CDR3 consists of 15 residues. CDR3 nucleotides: TGTGCCAGCAGCGAGGGACAGGGGGCACTAGACGAGCAGTACTTC. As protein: CASSEGQGALDEQYF.

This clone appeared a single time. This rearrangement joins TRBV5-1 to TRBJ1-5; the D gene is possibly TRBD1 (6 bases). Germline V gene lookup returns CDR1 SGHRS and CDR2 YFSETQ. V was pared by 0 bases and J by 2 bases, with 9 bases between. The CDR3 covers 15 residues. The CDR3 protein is CASSLEGVRNQPQHF. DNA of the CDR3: TGCGCCAGCAGCTTGGAGGGGGTACGCAATCAGCCCCAGCATTTT.

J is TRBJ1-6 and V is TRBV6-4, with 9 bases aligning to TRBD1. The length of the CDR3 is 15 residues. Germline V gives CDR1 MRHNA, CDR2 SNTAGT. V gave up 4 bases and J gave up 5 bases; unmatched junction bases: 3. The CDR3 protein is CASSATGGHNSPLHF. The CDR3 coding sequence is TGTGCCAGCAGTGCGACAGGGGGGCATAATTCACCCCTCCACTTT.

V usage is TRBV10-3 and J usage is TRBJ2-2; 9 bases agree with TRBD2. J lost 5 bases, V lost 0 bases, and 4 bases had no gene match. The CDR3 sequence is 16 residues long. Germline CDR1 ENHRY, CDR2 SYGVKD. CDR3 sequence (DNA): TGTGCCATCAGTGAGTCGGATAGCGGGGGTACCGGGGAGCTGTTTTTT. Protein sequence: CAISESDSGGTGELFF.

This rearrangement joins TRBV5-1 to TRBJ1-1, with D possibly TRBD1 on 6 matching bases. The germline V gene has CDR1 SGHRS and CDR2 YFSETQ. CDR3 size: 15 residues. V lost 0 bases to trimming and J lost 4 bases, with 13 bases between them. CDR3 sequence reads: CASSLAGGPGTEAFF. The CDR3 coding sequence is TGCGCCAGCAGCTTGGCCGGGGGGCCGGGCACTGAAGCTTTCTTT.

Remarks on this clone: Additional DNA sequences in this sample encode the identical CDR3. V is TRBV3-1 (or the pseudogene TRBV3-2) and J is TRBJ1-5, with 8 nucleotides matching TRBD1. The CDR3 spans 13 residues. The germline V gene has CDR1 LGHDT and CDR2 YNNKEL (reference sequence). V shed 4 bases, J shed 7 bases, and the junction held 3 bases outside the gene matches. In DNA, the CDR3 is TGTGCCAGCAGCCTGAACAGGGGGCAGCCCCAGCATTTT. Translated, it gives CASSLNRGQPQHF.

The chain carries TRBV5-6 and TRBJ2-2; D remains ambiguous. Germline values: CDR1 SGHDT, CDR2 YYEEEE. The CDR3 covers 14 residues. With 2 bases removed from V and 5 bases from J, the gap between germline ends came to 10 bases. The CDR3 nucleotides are TGTGCCAGCAGCTTTGCCGCGGAAACCGGGGAGCTGTTTTTT. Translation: CASSFAAETGELFF.

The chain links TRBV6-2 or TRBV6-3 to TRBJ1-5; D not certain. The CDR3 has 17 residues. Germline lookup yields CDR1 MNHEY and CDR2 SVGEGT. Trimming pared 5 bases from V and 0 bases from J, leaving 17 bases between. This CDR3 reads CASSDRPWRRSNQPQHF. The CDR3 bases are TGTGCCAGCAGTGACCGGCCATGGAGACGTAGCAATCAGCCCCAGCATTTT.

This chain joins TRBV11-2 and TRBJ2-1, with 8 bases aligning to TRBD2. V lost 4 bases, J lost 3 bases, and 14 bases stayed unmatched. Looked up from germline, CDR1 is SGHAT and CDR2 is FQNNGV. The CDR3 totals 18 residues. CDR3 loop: CASSSFLGTSGVYNEQFF. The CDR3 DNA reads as TGTGCCAGCAGCTCCTTCCTCGGGACTAGTGGGGTCTACAATGAGCAGTTCTTC.

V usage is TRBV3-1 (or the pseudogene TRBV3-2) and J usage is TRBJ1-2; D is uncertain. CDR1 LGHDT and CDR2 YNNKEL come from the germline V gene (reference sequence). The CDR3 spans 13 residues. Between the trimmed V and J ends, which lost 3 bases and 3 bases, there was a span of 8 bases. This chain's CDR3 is CASSHWRDYGYTF. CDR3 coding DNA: TGTGCCAGCAGCCACTGGAGGGACTATGGCTACACCTTC.

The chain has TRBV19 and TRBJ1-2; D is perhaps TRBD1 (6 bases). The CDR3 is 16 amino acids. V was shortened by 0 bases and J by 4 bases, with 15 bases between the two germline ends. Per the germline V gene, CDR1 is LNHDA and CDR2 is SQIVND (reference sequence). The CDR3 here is CASSIDRRGGIYGYTF. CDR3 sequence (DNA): TGTGCCAGTAGTATAGATCGCAGGGGCGGCATCTATGGCTACACCTTC.

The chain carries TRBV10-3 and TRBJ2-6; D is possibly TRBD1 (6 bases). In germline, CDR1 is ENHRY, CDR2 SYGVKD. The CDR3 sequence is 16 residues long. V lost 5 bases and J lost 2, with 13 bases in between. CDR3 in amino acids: CAISKTGSAGANVLTF. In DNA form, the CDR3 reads TGTGCCATCAGTAAAACAGGGAGCGCTGGGGCCAACGTCCTGACTTTC.

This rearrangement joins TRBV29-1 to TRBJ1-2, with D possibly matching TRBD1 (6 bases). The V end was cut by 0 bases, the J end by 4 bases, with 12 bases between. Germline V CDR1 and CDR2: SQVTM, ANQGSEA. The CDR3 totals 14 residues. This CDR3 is CSVEDATGLYGYTF. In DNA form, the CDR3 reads TGCAGCGTTGAAGATGCGACAGGCCTCTATGGCTACACCTTC.

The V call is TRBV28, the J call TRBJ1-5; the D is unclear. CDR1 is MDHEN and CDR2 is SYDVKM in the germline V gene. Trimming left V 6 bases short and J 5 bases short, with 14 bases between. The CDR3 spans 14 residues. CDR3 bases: TGTGCCAGCAGCCCGCCCGGTTCCCATCAGCCCCAGCATTTT. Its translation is CASSPPGSHQPQHF.

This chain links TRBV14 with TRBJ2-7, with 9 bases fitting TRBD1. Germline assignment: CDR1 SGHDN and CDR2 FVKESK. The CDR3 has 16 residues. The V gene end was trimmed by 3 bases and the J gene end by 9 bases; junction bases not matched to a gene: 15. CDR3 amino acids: CASSQVGGQGGSRQYF. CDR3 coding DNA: TGTGCCAGCAGCCAGGTCGGGGGACAGGGAGGGTCTCGGCAGTACTTC.

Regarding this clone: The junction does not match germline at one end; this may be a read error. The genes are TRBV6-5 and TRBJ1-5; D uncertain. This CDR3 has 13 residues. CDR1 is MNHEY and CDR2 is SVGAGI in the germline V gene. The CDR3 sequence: CASWPGFDQAQHF. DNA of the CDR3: TGTGCCAGCTGGCCCGGTTTTGATCAGGCCCAGCATTTT.

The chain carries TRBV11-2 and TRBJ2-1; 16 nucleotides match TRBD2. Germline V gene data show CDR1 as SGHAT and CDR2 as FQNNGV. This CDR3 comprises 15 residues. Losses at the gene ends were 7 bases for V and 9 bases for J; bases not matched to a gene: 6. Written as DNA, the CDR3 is TGTGCCAGCAAGGGGACTAGCGGGGGGGCTAGTGAGCAGTTCTTC. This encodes CASKGTSGGASEQFF.

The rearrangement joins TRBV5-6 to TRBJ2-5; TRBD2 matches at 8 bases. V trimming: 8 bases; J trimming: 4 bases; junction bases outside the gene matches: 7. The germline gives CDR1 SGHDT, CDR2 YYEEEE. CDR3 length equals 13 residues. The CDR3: CASYRGGAETQYF. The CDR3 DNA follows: TGTGCCAGTTACCGGGGGGGCGCAGAGACCCAGTACTTC. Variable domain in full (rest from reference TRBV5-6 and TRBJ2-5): DAGVTQSPTHLIKTRGQQVTLRCSPKSGHDTVSWYQQALGQGPQFIFQYYEEEERQRGNFPDRFSGHQFPNYSSELNVNALLLGDSALYLCASYRGGAETQYFGPGTRLLVL.

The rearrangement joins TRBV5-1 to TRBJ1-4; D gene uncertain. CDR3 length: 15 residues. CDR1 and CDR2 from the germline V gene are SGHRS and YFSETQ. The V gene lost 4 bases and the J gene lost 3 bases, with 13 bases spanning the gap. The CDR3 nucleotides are TGCGCCAGCAGCCTACAGTACGGTTCTAATGAAAAACTGTTTTTT. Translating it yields CASSLQYGSNEKLFF.

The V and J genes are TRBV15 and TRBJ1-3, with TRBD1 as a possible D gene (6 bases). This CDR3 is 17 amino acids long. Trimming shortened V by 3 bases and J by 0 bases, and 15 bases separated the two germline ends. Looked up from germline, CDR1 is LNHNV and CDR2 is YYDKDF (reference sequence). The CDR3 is CATSREYRVSSGNTIYF. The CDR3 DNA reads TGTGCCACCAGCAGGGAGTACAGGGTTAGCTCTGGAAACACCATATATTTT.